This entry lists 2 T cell receptor beta chains sequenced from one sample in a study of regulatory T cells in long-lasting Graves disease. Regarding time point: newly diagnosed GD, antithyroid drugs for less than 3 months. The TCR library used RNA extracted from PBMCs. Library construction for TCR beta used iRepertoire HTBI primers and Arm-PCR of CDR3 regions. Each CDR3 protein is one row after TCRdb ran MiXCR on the multiplex PCR reads. The data contain hundreds of thousands of distinct CDR3 sequences, around 12% of them singletons. These data are also associated with another study on T cells in Graves' hyperthyroidism and ophthalmopathy.

Sequencing was performed on peripheral blood mononuclear cells (PBMCs), taken at new diagnosis, from a patient treated with antithyroid drugs. These receptors originate from a woman in her twenties or thirties with Graves disease.

This clonotype was counted a single time. The chain joins TRBV12-3 or TRBV12-4 to TRBJ2-2, with 10 bases fitting TRBD2. Trimming at V came to 10 bases and at J to 0 bases, leaving 8 bases not matched to a gene. CDR3 length equals 16 residues. As DNA, the CDR3 is TGTGCCACTTCCCCTGGACTAGCGGCGAACACCGGGGAGCTGTTTTTT. This sequence encodes CATSPGLAANTGELFF.

This clonotype has a count of ten or more. The chain recombines TRBV28 with TRBJ2-1; 10 bases match TRBD2. J lost 9 bases, V lost 6 bases, and 14 bases had no gene match. Germline assignment: CDR1 MDHEN and CDR2 SYDVKM. The CDR3 extends over 16 amino acids. The CDR3 sequence is CASSLISGRRVSEQFF. Written as DNA, the CDR3 is TGTGCCAGCAGCCTCATTAGCGGGAGGAGAGTTAGTGAGCAGTTCTTC. The variable domain in full, completed from reference TRBV28 and TRBJ2-1, reads DVKVTQSSRYLVKRTGEKVFLECVQDMDHENMFWYRQDPGLGLRLIYFSYDVKMKEKGDIPEGYSVSREKKERFSLILESASTNQTSMYLCASSLISGRRVSEQFFGPGTRLTVL.